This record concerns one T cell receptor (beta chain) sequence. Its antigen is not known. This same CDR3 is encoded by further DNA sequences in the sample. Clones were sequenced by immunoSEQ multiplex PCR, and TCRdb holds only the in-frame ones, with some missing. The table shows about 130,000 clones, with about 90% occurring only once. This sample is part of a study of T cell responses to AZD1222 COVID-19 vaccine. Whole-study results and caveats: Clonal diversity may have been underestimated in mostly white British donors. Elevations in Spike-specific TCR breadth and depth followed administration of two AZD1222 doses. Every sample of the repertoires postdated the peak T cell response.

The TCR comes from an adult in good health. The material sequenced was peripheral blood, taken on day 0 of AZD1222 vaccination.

In nucleotides, the CDR3 is TGCAGCGTTGAGGGGCAGGGGGAGACCTACGAGCAGTACTTC. Its protein product is CSVEGQGETYEQYF. V usage is TRBV29-1 and J usage is TRBJ2-7; 7 positions match TRBD1. Germline values: CDR1 SQVTM, CDR2 ANQGSEA. The CDR3 runs to 14 residues. The V gene end was trimmed by 3 bases and the J gene end by 2 bases; junction bases not matched to a gene: 7.